The 30 T cell receptor beta chains in this list originate from one sample, sequenced in a study of control samples from healthy donors and cancer patients. The protocol was immunoSEQ multiplex PCR, while the TCRdb copy is restricted to in-frame clones and leaves out a portion. The profile shows 100,000 or so clones, about 79% of them singletons. The specimen was blood. The receptors come from a woman in her 30s in good health.

This chain connects TRBV7-9 to TRBJ2-5, with 8 positions matching TRBD2. This CDR3 has 14 residues. Germline trimming cut 5 bases from V and 2 bases from J; bases unmatched to any gene: 4. Germline values: CDR1 SEHNR, CDR2 FQNEAQ (reference sequence). The DNA for the CDR3 is TGTGCCAGCAGCCCGCGGGGGGATCAAGAGACCCAGTACTTC. The encoded protein is CASSPRGDQETQYF. Together with reference TRBV7-9 and TRBJ2-5, the CDR3 gives the full variable domain: DTGVSQNPRHKITKRGQNVTFRCDPISEHNRLYWYRQTLGQGPEFLTYFQNEAQLEKSRLLSDRFSAERPKGSFSTLEIQRTEQGDSAMYLCASSPRGDQETQYFGPGTRLLVL.

This clone was seen a handful of times. This chain uses TRBV9 with TRBJ2-1; possible D gene TRBD2, 6 bases. Trimming shortened V by 2 bases and J by 3 bases, and 6 bases separated the two germline ends. From germline, CDR1 is SGDLS and CDR2 YYNGEE. The CDR3 runs to 13 residues. CDR3 loop: CASSVTSYNEQFF. The CDR3 DNA sequence: TGTGCCAGCAGCGTGACTAGCTACAATGAGCAGTTCTTC.

This chain joins TRBV5-6 and TRBJ1-2, with 7 bases lining up with TRBD1. V lost 2 bases to trimming and J lost 8 bases; unmatched junction nucleotides: 3. The CDR3 consists of 12 residues. Germline V CDR1 and CDR2: SGHDT, YYEEEE. The CDR3, as DNA: TGTGCCAGCAGCTTTGGGACAGAGGGCTACACCTTC. As protein: CASSFGTEGYTF.

Here the CDR3 reads CATSTGTGGNEKLFF. In DNA form, the CDR3 reads TGTGCCACCAGTACCGGGACAGGGGGGAATGAAAAACTGTTTTTT. The chain recombines TRBV15 with TRBJ1-4, with 11 bases fitting TRBD1. The CDR3 is 15 residues long. Germline CDR1 reads LNHNV; CDR2 reads YYDKDF (reference sequence). Trimming cost V 6 bases and J 5 bases; bases outside gene matches: 5.

The chain recombines TRBV19 with TRBJ1-1; 9 nucleotides align to TRBD1. After removal of 7 bases from V and 4 bases from J, the junction contained 10 bases not matched to a gene. The CDR3 has 15 residues. Germline lookup yields CDR1 LNHDA and CDR2 SQIVND (reference sequence). CDR3 protein: CASNLGQGRVTEAFF. The CDR3 region has the DNA TGTGCCAGTAACCTCGGACAGGGGCGGGTCACTGAAGCTTTCTTT.

This clone has only a few counts. CDR3 coding DNA: TGTGCCAGCAGCTTGGGTCAGCCCCAGCATTTT. Translation: CASSLGQPQHF. The V and J genes are TRBV5-4 and TRBJ1-5; D is uncertain. V was clipped by 0 bases and J by 6 bases, with 1 base between them. The CDR3 spans 11 residues. Per the germline V gene, CDR1 is SGHNT and CDR2 is YYREEE (reference sequence).

The genes are TRBV6-2 or TRBV6-3 and TRBJ2-5; 9 nucleotides agree with TRBD2. Losses at the gene ends were 2 bases for V and 5 bases for J; bases not matched to a gene: 9. The CDR3 is 16 residues long. Germline CDR1 and CDR2: MNHEY and SVGEGT. The CDR3 sequence is CASSYPIAGARETQYF. DNA for the CDR3: TGTGCCAGCAGTTACCCCATAGCGGGGGCACGGGAGACCCAGTACTTC.

V is TRBV11-3 and J is TRBJ1-6; weak D call: TRBD1 (5 bases). The V gene lost 5 bases and the J gene lost 5 bases, with 10 bases spanning the gap. Germline V CDR1 and CDR2: SGHNT, YENEEA. The CDR3 is 14 amino acids. The CDR3 DNA follows: TGTGCCAGCAGCGGTTTGACAGATAATTCACCCCTCCACTTT. It translates to CASSGLTDNSPLHF.

This chain joins TRBV23-1 and TRBJ2-7, with D maybe TRBD1 (5 bases). TRBV23-1 is classed as an ORF, of uncertain function. The CDR3 is 19 residues long. Trimming took off 4 bases at V and 0 bases at J, with 25 bases between the two ends. The CDR3 bases are TGCGCCAGCAGTCCCGCGCGCGACGAACAGGCTGTAAGCTCCTACGAGCAGTACTTC. Its translation: CASSPARDEQAVSSYEQYF.

CDR3 region: CASSPNSGGRDTQYF. As DNA, the CDR3 is TGTGCCAGCAGCCCAAACTCGGGGGGCCGGGATACGCAGTATTTT. The chain uses TRBV3-1 (or the pseudogene TRBV3-2) and TRBJ2-3, with D tentatively TRBD2 (7 bases). With 4 bases removed from V and 6 bases from J, the gap between germline ends came to 17 bases. Germline loops: CDR1 LGHDT, CDR2 YNNKEL (reference sequence). The CDR3 is made up of 15 amino acids.

This clone came up a few times. V is TRBV11-3 and J is TRBJ2-7; D uncertain. The CDR3 consists of 12 residues. V was cut by 4 bases and J by 5 bases, with 9 bases left in between. The V gene's germline CDR1 is SGHNT and CDR2 YENEEA. The DNA for the CDR3 is TGTGCCAGCAGCTCCAACAGCGACGAGCAGTACTTC. Residues: CASSSNSDEQYF.

The chain uses TRBV29-1 and TRBJ1-4, with unresolved D. V was clipped by 7 bases and J by 7 bases, with 10 bases between them. CDR1 and CDR2 from the germline V gene are SQVTM and ANQGSEA. The CDR3 length is 11 residues. The CDR3 reads CSAVSFEKLFF. DNA of the CDR3: TGCAGCGCCGTAAGCTTTGAAAAACTGTTTTTT.

The chain joins TRBV19 to TRBJ1-4; D gene uncertain. V was cut by 1 base and J by 0 bases, with 18 bases left in between. This CDR3 comprises 19 residues. Germline V gene lookup returns CDR1 LNHDA and CDR2 SQIVND (reference sequence). Written as DNA, the CDR3 is TGTGCCAGTAGTATAGTCAACCCGGTCTTCGGAGCAACTAATGAAAAACTGTTTTTT. The encoded protein is CASSIVNPVFGATNEKLFF.

V usage is TRBV3-1 (or the pseudogene TRBV3-2) and J usage is TRBJ2-5, with D perhaps matching TRBD1 or TRBD2 (5 bases each). V shed 1 base and J shed 4 bases, with 10 bases lying between them. The CDR3 sequence is 14 residues long. Germline CDR1 LGHDT, CDR2 YNNKEL (reference sequence). The CDR3 sequence: CASSQGAGGETQYF. For the CDR3, the DNA is TGTGCCAGCAGCCAAGGGGCTGGGGGAGAGACCCAGTACTTC.

The chain carries TRBV3-1 (or the pseudogene TRBV3-2) and TRBJ1-4; TRBD1 agrees at 8 bases. The CDR3 contains 16 residues. Trimming took 4 bases from V and 0 from J; bases not matched to a gene: 4. Germline CDR1 is LGHDT and CDR2 is YNNKEL (reference sequence). CDR3 region: CASSRQGSATNEKLFF. The DNA of the CDR3 is TGTGCCAGCAGCCGACAGGGGTCTGCAACTAATGAAAAACTGTTTTTT.

V and J are TRBV2 and TRBJ1-2, with TRBD1 as a possible D gene (6 bases). Germline V CDR1 and CDR2: SNHLY, FYNNEI. This CDR3 region has 15 residues. V lost 4 bases, J lost 0 bases, and 12 bases lay in between. The CDR3 loop reads CASSVAAGANYGYTF. CDR3 in DNA: TGTGCCAGCAGTGTGGCGGCAGGGGCTAACTATGGCTACACCTTC.

This clone occurred a few times. The rearrangement links TRBV5-1 to TRBJ2-7, with a possible D match to TRBD1 (5 bases). The CDR3 sequence is 14 residues long. The germline V gene encodes CDR1 SGHRS and CDR2 YFSETQ. V was cut by 1 base and J by 1 base, with 9 bases left in between. The CDR3 here is CASSLRGPSYEQYF. The CDR3 coding sequence is TGCGCCAGCAGCTTGAGGGGTCCATCCTACGAGCAGTACTTC.

The V gene is TRBV24-1, the J gene TRBJ2-1, with a possible D match to TRBD1 (5 bases). The CDR3 runs 12 residues. V lost 5 bases and J lost 15, with 16 bases in between. Germline lookup yields CDR1 KGHDR and CDR2 SFDVKD. The CDR3 nucleotides read TGTGCCACCAGTGCGGGCTCTGGGGCCCGGTTCTTC. Its translation: CATSAGSGARFF.

The genes are TRBV6-5 and TRBJ1-1, with unresolved D. Germline V lookup: CDR1 MNHEY, CDR2 SVGAGI. The CDR3 sequence is 15 residues long. With 0 bases removed from V and 0 bases from J, the gap between germline ends came to 8 bases. For the CDR3, the DNA is TGTGCCAGCAGTTACTCGAACCGCCTGAACACTGAAGCTTTCTTT. It translates to CASSYSNRLNTEAFF.

The chain uses TRBV29-1 and TRBJ1-2; D ambiguous. V dropped 7 bases and J dropped 1 base, with 10 bases sitting between them. This CDR3 is 12 amino acids long. CDR1 and CDR2 from the germline V gene are SQVTM and ANQGSEA. The CDR3, as DNA: TGCAGCGGGTTAAAGGATAACTATGGCTACACCTTC. As protein: CSGLKDNYGYTF.

The gene calls are TRBV2 and TRBJ1-5; 7 nucleotides line up with TRBD1. J lost 5 bases, V lost 6 bases, and 10 bases had no gene match. Germline CDR1 reads SNHLY; CDR2 reads FYNNEI. CDR3 length: 15 amino acids. CDR3 amino acids: CASSLTGRRDQPQHF. CDR3 bases: TGTGCCAGCAGCCTGACAGGGCGGCGGGATCAGCCCCAGCATTTT.

This CDR3 is CAWRETNRGPVYGYTF. The CDR3, as DNA: TGTGCCTGGAGGGAAACGAACAGGGGCCCGGTATATGGCTACACCTTC. The chain has TRBV30 and TRBJ1-2; 7 bases match TRBD1. With V trimmed by 3 bases and J by 5 bases, 15 bases remained unmatched. The CDR3 has 16 residues. Per the germline V gene, CDR1 is GTSNPN and CDR2 is SVGIG (reference sequence).

This clone was counted between two and nine times. This chain uses TRBV27 with TRBJ2-1, with a tentative D call TRBD1 (5 bases). The germline V gene encodes CDR1 MNHEY and CDR2 SMNVEV (reference sequence). Trimming stripped 3 bases from V and 2 bases from J, with 11 bases between. CDR3 length: 15 amino acids. CDR3 amino acids: CASSFGQGAYNEQFF. The CDR3 DNA reads TGTGCCAGCAGTTTCGGGCAGGGCGCCTACAATGAGCAGTTCTTC.

The V and J genes are TRBV6-2 or TRBV6-3 and TRBJ2-7; D uncertain. V lost 2 bases to trimming and J lost 2 bases, with 7 bases between them. The CDR3 runs 13 residues. Germline CDR1 MNHEY, CDR2 SVGEGT. Written as DNA, the CDR3 is TGTGCCAGCAGTTACAGGGTTGCCTACGAGCAGTACTTC. Translating gives CASSYRVAYEQYF.

The rearrangement links TRBV9 to TRBJ2-2; no definite D call. Germline values: CDR1 SGDLS, CDR2 YYNGEE. Deletions cut 1 base from V and 7 bases from J, with 8 bases between. The CDR3 spans 13 residues. Written as DNA, the CDR3 is TGTGCCAGCAGCGTATTAACCCGCGGGGAGCTGTTTTTT. This translates into CASSVLTRGELFF.

The genes are TRBV29-1 and TRBJ2-3, with D unresolved. The CDR3 sequence is 11 residues long. Germline CDR1 reads SQVTM; CDR2 reads ANQGSEA. Trimming stripped 4 bases from V and 5 bases from J, with 7 bases between. This chain's CDR3 is CSVGNKDTQYF. CDR3 DNA: TGCAGCGTTGGGAATAAAGATACGCAGTATTTT.

The V call is TRBV29-1, the J call TRBJ2-3; D not resolved. Trimming shortened V by 3 bases and J by 0 bases, and 7 bases separated the two germline ends. CDR1 is SQVTM and CDR2 is ANQGSEA in the germline V gene. This CDR3 comprises 13 residues. CDR3 region: CSVDAPSTDTQYF. In nucleotides, the CDR3 is TGCAGCGTTGATGCGCCTAGCACAGATACGCAGTATTTT.

The rearrangement joins TRBV13 to TRBJ2-1, with D perhaps matching TRBD1 (6 bases). V was clipped by 5 bases and J by 8 bases, with 19 bases between them. Germline-derived CDR1 and CDR2 are PRHDT and FYEKMQ (reference sequence). The CDR3 length is 15 residues. The chain's CDR3 is CASSKERTVLDEQFF. The CDR3 nucleotides read TGTGCCAGCAGCAAAGAACGGACAGTCCTAGATGAGCAGTTCTTC. Together with reference TRBV13 and TRBJ2-1, the CDR3 gives the full variable domain: AAGVIQSPRHLIKEKRETATLKCYPIPRHDTVYWYQQGPGQDPQFLISFYEKMQSDKGSIPDRFSAQQFSDYHSELNMSSLELGDSALYFCASSKERTVLDEQFFGPGTRLTVL.

This clone has a handful of counts. The rearrangement joins TRBV3-1 (or the pseudogene TRBV3-2) to TRBJ1-6; a weak D match, TRBD1 (5 bases). The CDR3 spans 16 residues. V dropped 4 bases and J dropped 3 bases, with 13 bases sitting between them. Germline V gene data show CDR1 as LGHDT and CDR2 as YNNKEL (reference sequence). CDR3 amino acids: CASSRSTEGYNSPLHF. In DNA form, the CDR3 reads TGTGCCAGCAGCCGATCGACAGAGGGCTATAATTCACCCCTCCACTTT.

V gene TRBV3-1 (or the pseudogene TRBV3-2) combines with J gene TRBJ1-2; D is unresolved. The CDR3 length is 17 residues. Germline lookup yields CDR1 LGHDT and CDR2 YNNKEL (reference sequence). Trimming stripped 1 base from V and 8 bases from J, with 23 bases between. CDR3 protein: CASSQGRGWLNVVGYTF. CDR3 DNA sequence: TGTGCCAGCAGCCAAGGTCGGGGTTGGTTGAACGTGGTCGGCTACACCTTC.